These 19 T cell receptor beta chains were sequenced from one sample in a study of CD8 T cells in ankylosing spondylitis. TCRdb redid the calling of the 5' RACE reads with MiXCR, one entry per CDR3 protein. The repertoire holds around 150,000 distinct CDR3 sequences, around 19% seen once, with roughly 8% in the top ten. Sequencing was done on a sample of blood, either unsorted or a sorted T cell fraction (not recorded which). All receptors come from a male donor with ankylosing spondylitis or in good health (not recorded which).

This clonotype was picked up many times. This chain links TRBV20-1 with TRBJ2-1; D might be TRBD2 (5 bases). Germline loops: CDR1 DFQATT, CDR2 SNEGSKA (reference sequence). The CDR3 is 12 amino acids. Deletions cut 2 bases from V and 5 bases from J, with 7 bases between. CDR3: CSARRGNNEQFF. The CDR3 DNA follows: TGCAGTGCTAGACGGGGAAACAATGAGCAGTTCTTC.

Details on this clonotype: One base away lies a much larger clone, so this may be a sequencing read error. The CDR3 reads CVSCPGTSASYEQYF. The CDR3 DNA reads as TGTGTCAGCTGCCCCGGGACTAGCGCGTCCTACGAGCAGTACTTC. The chain links TRBV28 to TRBJ2-7, with TRBD2 identical over 10 bases. The CDR3 covers 15 residues. Germline V lookup: CDR1 MDHEN, CDR2 SYDVKM.

As concerns this clonotype: With a much larger clone just one base away, this may be a read error. The V and J genes are TRBV2 and TRBJ2-7; D tentatively fits TRBD1 or TRBD2 (5 bases each). CDR1 and CDR2 from the germline V gene are SNHLY and FYNNEI. The germline V and J ends were trimmed by 8 bases and 0 bases, with 26 bases remaining between them. This CDR3 has 18 residues. As DNA, the CDR3 is TGTGCCAGCTGTTCGAAACGACACGGGACCCAATTCTCCTACGAGCAGTACTTC. It yields the protein CASCSKRHGTQFSYEQYF.

In regard to this clonotype: A much larger clone differs by one base, so this may be a read error. J is TRBJ2-1 and V is TRBV29-1; D might be TRBD2 (5 bases). The V end lost 7 bases, the J end lost 2 bases, and 6 bases lay between the germline ends. The CDR3 is made up of 11 amino acids. Germline V lookup: CDR1 SQVTM, CDR2 ANQGSEA. CDR3 in amino acids: CSAGAYNEQFF. CDR3 DNA: TGCAGCGCCGGGGCCTACAATGAGCAGTTCTTC.

The chain carries TRBV5-1 and TRBJ2-5; the D gene is possibly TRBD1 (6 bases). The V gene lost 5 bases and the J gene lost 1 base, with 9 bases spanning the gap. The CDR3 sequence is 13 residues long. From germline, CDR1 is SGHRS and CDR2 YFSETQ. The CDR3 bases are TGCGCCAGCAGTTCAGGGGTCCAAGAGACCCAGTACTTC. Protein sequence: CASSSGVQETQYF.

This clonotype has at least ten counts. The chain couples TRBV5-1 to TRBJ1-1; D not resolved. Trimming removed 0 bases at V and 2 bases at J, with 11 bases between. The CDR3 extends over 15 amino acids. The germline V gene has CDR1 SGHRS and CDR2 YFSETQ. The CDR3 loop is CASSLEGQANTEAFF. Written as DNA, the CDR3 is TGCGCCAGCAGCTTGGAAGGGCAAGCCAACACTGAAGCTTTCTTT.

This clonotype was observed a handful of times. The rearrangement uses TRBV5-1 and TRBJ1-4; a possible D gene is TRBD1 (5 bases). This CDR3 spans 15 amino acids. Trimming shortened V by 0 bases and J by 4 bases, and 10 bases separated the two germline ends. Germline CDR1 SGHRS, CDR2 YFSETQ. The CDR3 region has the DNA TGCGCCAGCAGCTTGGCCGGGGGACGTAATGAAAAACTGTTTTTT. Residues: CASSLAGGRNEKLFF.

J is TRBJ2-7 and V is TRBV6-1; the D gene could be TRBD1 or TRBD2 (5 bases each). The CDR3 is made up of 14 amino acids. Germline V gives CDR1 MNHNS, CDR2 SASEGT. Between the trimmed V and J ends, which lost 4 bases and 3 bases, there was a span of 13 bases. CDR3 DNA sequence: TGTGCCAGCAGTGTACACGGGACGGACTACGAGCAGTACTTC. This encodes CASSVHGTDYEQYF.

A few counts support this clonotype. V gene TRBV5-1 combines with J gene TRBJ1-2; unclear D gene. Germline CDR1 is SGHRS and CDR2 is YFSETQ. V lost 0 bases, J lost 8 bases, and 11 bases lay in between. The CDR3 is 13 residues long. In nucleotides, the CDR3 is TGCGCCAGCAGCTTGGAGGCGCCTGGGGGCTACACCTTC. Residues: CASSLEAPGGYTF.

The V gene is TRBV28, the J gene TRBJ2-3; TRBD2 aligns across 7 bases. CDR1 MDHEN and CDR2 SYDVKM come from the germline V gene. CDR3 length: 13 amino acids. The V gene end was trimmed by 6 bases and the J gene end by 4 bases; junction bases not matched to a gene: 4. Here the CDR3 reads CASSRGGPDTQYF. The CDR3 bases are TGTGCCAGCAGCCGGGGAGGGCCAGATACGCAGTATTTT.

Ten or more counts support this clonotype. The CDR3 sequence: CAWSRDRGHTEAFF. CDR3 DNA: TGTGCCTGGAGTAGGGACAGGGGGCACACTGAAGCTTTCTTT. The chain employs TRBV30 and TRBJ1-1, with 12 bases identical to TRBD1. The CDR3 has 14 residues. Germline V gives CDR1 GTSNPN, CDR2 SVGIG (reference sequence). J was trimmed by 3 bases and V by 2 bases; bases with no gene match: 1.

The J gene is TRBJ2-5, the V gene TRBV29-1; 8 bases align to TRBD2. The CDR3 contains 16 residues. Looked up from germline, CDR1 is SQVTM and CDR2 is ANQGSEA. Trimming took 3 bases from V and 2 from J; bases not matched to a gene: 11. The CDR3 spells CSVERYTSGVQETQYF. The CDR3 nucleotides are TGCAGCGTTGAGAGGTACACTAGCGGCGTTCAAGAGACCCAGTACTTC.

This clonotype was observed at least ten times. This chain connects TRBV5-1 to TRBJ2-7, with 11 bases identical to TRBD2. Germline V lookup: CDR1 SGHRS, CDR2 YFSETQ. With V trimmed by 3 bases and J by 2 bases, 4 bases remained unmatched. The CDR3 runs 15 residues. The CDR3 nucleotides read TGCGCCAGCAGCTCCCCGGGACTAGCGGCCTACGAGCAGTACTTC. Protein: CASSSPGLAAYEQYF.

This chain links TRBV3-1 with TRBJ1-6; 8 bases map to TRBD1. This CDR3 is built from 15 residues. Unmatched junction bases numbered 5, after V lost 0 bases and J lost 10 bases. CDR1 is LGHDT, CDR2 YNNKEL, per germline (reference sequence). The CDR3 DNA sequence: TGTGCCAGCAGCCAAGATCCAGGGGGCACGTCACCCCTCCACTTT. Protein: CASSQDPGGTSPLHF.

The sample holds many counts of this clonotype. The J gene is TRBJ2-7, the V gene TRBV29-1, with 8 bases that match TRBD1. The CDR3 sequence is 13 residues long. V shed 3 bases and J 6 bases; nucleotides not matched to a gene: 7. Germline CDR1 and CDR2: SQVTM and ANQGSEA. CDR3 sequence (DNA): TGCAGCGTTGAGACAGGGGCGATAGCCGAGCAGTACTTC. Amino acids: CSVETGAIAEQYF.

In this sample, this clonotype turned up a few times. V usage is TRBV12-3 or TRBV12-4 and J usage is TRBJ2-2, with 8 positions matching TRBD2. CDR3 size: 14 residues. V trimming: 7 bases; J trimming: 6 bases; junction bases outside the gene matches: 7. CDR3 protein: CASILGGASGELFF. In DNA form, the CDR3 reads TGTGCCAGCATTCTCGGGGGGGCCTCCGGGGAGCTGTTTTTT.

The chain employs TRBV28 and TRBJ2-3, with D uncertain. This CDR3 comprises 16 residues. Germline values: CDR1 MDHEN, CDR2 SYDVKM. Trimming removed 1 base from V and 0 bases from J, with 11 bases in between. Here the CDR3 DNA reads TGTGCCAGCAGTTTATCAGACGGGCGTAGCACAGATACGCAGTATTTT. This encodes CASSLSDGRSTDTQYF.

CDR3: CASSLLQGAHNEQFF. The CDR3 DNA follows: TGTGCCAGCAGTTTACTCCAGGGCGCCCACAATGAGCAGTTCTTC. The chain carries TRBV28 and TRBJ2-1; D might be TRBD1 (5 bases). Germline lookup yields CDR1 MDHEN and CDR2 SYDVKM. CDR3 size: 15 residues. Trimming stripped 2 bases from V and 5 bases from J, with 13 bases between.

As regards this clonotype: The germline gene is not matched at one end of the junction; a read error may be the cause. V usage is TRBV18 and J usage is TRBJ1-5; D may be TRBD1 (5 bases). Germline values: CDR1 KGHSH, CDR2 LQKENI. The CDR3 spans 13 residues. CDR3 nucleotides: TGTGCCAGCTCACCCGACAGAAATCAGTCCCAGCATTTT. Translated, it gives CASSPDRNQSQHF.